The present T cell receptor (beta chain) was sequenced within a study of human T cells and chemical hapten exposure. Study-level information: Alopecia universalis, totalis or areata was present in patients who were mostly female. Per-sample variation in TCR yield stemmed mainly from small pooled library volume differences.

TCRdb passed the RACE reads through MiXCR, listing each CDR3 protein once. Of about 400,000 distinct CDR3 sequences in the sample, about 6% were seen once. The CDR3 contains 15 residues. Germline CDR1 reads PRHDT; CDR2 reads FYEKMQ (reference sequence). The J segment lost 5 bases and the V segment lost 5 bases, leaving 8 bases of the junction unmatched. Time point noted: patch test 2, 6 weeks after DPC sensitization. The treatment here: therapeutic diphenylcyclopropenone sensitization with weekly scalp DPC. Only after blood had been drawn was each patch test applied. Alopecia patients deemed DPC-suitable, aged 18 to 70, excluding pregnancy.

V gene TRBV13 combines with J gene TRBJ1-4; 7 positions match TRBD1. This specimen consisted of whole blood, obtained in connection with sensitization to the hapten diphenylcyclopropenone (DPC). The clonotype was recovered from a woman under 30 with alopecia areata. Some clones in this sample may be carry-over from other donors' samples. CDR3 coding DNA: TGTGCCAGCAGCCTACAGGGGCAAGTCAATGAAAAACTGTTTTTT. Its protein product is CASSLQGQVNEKLFF. Full variable domain (missing parts from reference TRBV13 and TRBJ1-4): AAGVIQSPRHLIKEKRETATLKCYPIPRHDTVYWYQQGPGQDPQFLISFYEKMQSDKGSIPDRFSAQQFSDYHSELNMSSLELGDSALYFCASSLQGQVNEKLFFGSGTQLSVL.